This entry features one T cell receptor (beta chain) sequence. CDR3 size: 13 residues. The V and J ends lost 4 bases and 7 bases respectively, with 10 bases between them. The germline CDR1 and CDR2 sequences are LNHDA and SQIVND (reference sequence). The data were produced by immunoSEQ multiplex PCR, yet TCRdb's version contains in-frame clones alone and is incomplete. The data show several hundred clones, about 77% seen once. The entry originates in a study of T cells after posttransplantation cyclophosphamide. Cyclophosphamide on days +3 and +4 followed busulfan-fludarabine conditioning and a marrow graft.

This TCR came from a female patient aged 30 to 45 who received an allogeneic stem cell transplant from a related donor, was CMV-positive, and had no GVHD. The T cells may partly be graft donor cells. The material was CD4+ T cells sorted from blood, obtained after an allogeneic stem cell transplant with post-transplant cyclophosphamide. J is TRBJ1-4 and V is TRBV19; D remains unclear. CDR3 sequence reads: CASSKTTREKLFF. The CDR3 DNA is TGTGCCAGTAGTAAGACGACACGTGAAAAACTGTTTTTT.